This is a list of T cell receptor beta chains from one sample in a study of shared clonotypes between healthy human individuals. Profiled with immunoSEQ multiplex PCR; TCRdb holds only in-frame clones, not every one. The sample consists of 730,000 or so clones, 60% to 80% of them appearing once. Material for sequencing was memory CD4+ T cells sorted from blood. The receptor source for this set is a woman aged 25-40 years in good health. CDR3s leave out the opening cysteine and the closing phenylalanine or tryptophan. The order of the fields is D gene, J gene, V gene, CDR3 protein. D genes are given only for firm matches.

D: TRBD1
J: TRBJ1-2
V: TRBV5-1
CDR3: ASSGQGNYGYT

D: TRBD2
J: TRBJ2-7
V: TRBV4-2
CDR3: ASSQDRRASGLPGKGASYEQY

D: .
J: TRBJ2-5
V: TRBV7-3
CDR3: ASSLGAASETQY

D: .
J: TRBJ2-1
V: TRBV5-1
CDR3: ASSLSTRPDNEQF

D: .
J: TRBJ1-5
V: TRBV28
CDR3: ASSPDKHSNQPQH

D: .
J: TRBJ2-3
V: TRBV10-2
CDR3: ATKTGGVRDTQY

D: .
J: TRBJ1-1
V: TRBV7-9
CDR3: ASSSDGTEAF

D: .
J: TRBJ1-5
V: TRBV19
CDR3: ASSIGWGSNQPQH

D: .
J: TRBJ1-1
V: TRBV4-1
CDR3: ASSHGRQANLGTEAF

D: .
J: TRBJ2-1
V: TRBV2
CDR3: ASSRGDPVYEQF

D: TRBD2
J: TRBJ2-1
V: TRBV11-2
CDR3: ASSFGLAVNEQF

D: .
J: TRBJ2-7
V: TRBV28
CDR3: ASNYGSHEQY

D: TRBD1
J: TRBJ2-5
V: TRBV10-3
CDR3: AIRDHRGEETQY

D: .
J: TRBJ1-1
V: TRBV28
CDR3: ASSLLGTPDGTEAF

D: .
J: TRBJ2-2
V: TRBV28
CDR3: ASRANVGELF

D: .
J: TRBJ1-2
V: TRBV6-4
CDR3: ASSESGAYGYT

D: TRBD2
J: TRBJ2-1
V: TRBV7-8
CDR3: ASTQREGTNEQF

D: .
J: TRBJ2-7
V: TRBV2
CDR3: ASSEEPPVTSSYEQY

D: .
J: TRBJ2-1
V: TRBV7-9
CDR3: ASSLFSGLGGNEQF

D: TRBD2
J: TRBJ2-1
V: TRBV19
CDR3: ASSKEGLAGSYNEQF

D: .
J: TRBJ2-7
V: TRBV16
CDR3: ASSQSAYEQY

D: TRBD1
J: TRBJ1-4
V: TRBV6-1
CDR3: ASWKGAGNEKLF

D: .
J: TRBJ1-4
V: TRBV5-1
CDR3: ASSFQGNEKLF

D: .
J: TRBJ1-6
V: TRBV6-6
CDR3: ASRRDGNSPLH

D: TRBD1
J: TRBJ2-7
V: TRBV6-5
CDR3: ASSLTGESTYEQY

D: .
J: TRBJ2-1
V: TRBV6-6
CDR3: ASSYSTNSEYEQF

D: TRBD2
J: TRBJ2-7
V: TRBV10-1
CDR3: ASSNEGLAAYEQY

D: TRBD1
J: TRBJ1-3
V: TRBV6-6
CDR3: ASSRGQGNTIY

D: .
J: TRBJ1-5
V: TRBV23-1
CDR3: ASKESGQRGYSNQPQH

D: .
J: TRBJ1-3
V: TRBV19
CDR3: ATHSTGFGNTIY

D: .
J: TRBJ2-6
V: TRBV4-1
CDR3: ASSQVRNPGANVLT

D: .
J: TRBJ2-7
V: TRBV7-3
CDR3: ASSGSKQY

D: .
J: TRBJ1-1
V: TRBV6-4
CDR3: ASRLSGATEAF

D: TRBD2
J: TRBJ2-7
V: TRBV5-1
CDR3: ASSSNAGTSDGEQY

D: TRBD2
J: TRBJ2-7
V: TRBV4-1
CDR3: ASRAPGTSGYEQY

D: .
J: TRBJ1-3
V: TRBV7-8
CDR3: ASSLEFGAPHPGNTIY

D: .
J: TRBJ1-2
V: TRBV30
CDR3: AWSVMYGYT

D: TRBD2
J: TRBJ2-1
V: TRBV5-6
CDR3: ASSPQPGLAANEQF

D: .
J: TRBJ2-5
V: TRBV30
CDR3: AWSATQETQY

D: .
J: TRBJ2-1
V: TRBV6-4
CDR3: ASSAGSKESEQF

D: .
J: TRBJ2-3
V: TRBV6-4
CDR3: ASSDGVGIGLGDTQY

D: TRBD2
J: TRBJ2-3
V: TRBV10-3
CDR3: AISDPAGGPDTQY

D: TRBD2
J: TRBJ2-1
V: TRBV29-1
CDR3: SVARLAGGDNEQF

D: .
J: TRBJ1-5
V: TRBV18
CDR3: ASSPNGYDQPQH

D: .
J: TRBJ1-4
V: TRBV6-1
CDR3: AQGRDTARGLF

D: .
J: TRBJ1-5
V: TRBV28
CDR3: AINQGTANQPQH

D: .
J: TRBJ1-1
V: TRBV10-3
CDR3: AISPTVNTEAF

D: .
J: TRBJ1-2
V: TRBV27
CDR3: ASGSWGLGYT

D: .
J: TRBJ2-7
V: TRBV7-2
CDR3: ASSLGGGWDSYEQY

D: TRBD1
J: TRBJ1-4
V: TRBV28
CDR3: ASRFGRQGANEKLF

D: .
J: TRBJ1-2
V: TRBV7-3
CDR3: ASSSGLRGGYT

D: TRBD1
J: TRBJ1-1
V: TRBV28
CDR3: ASSSQGVVYAF

D: .
J: TRBJ1-2
V: TRBV7-9
CDR3: ASSPGREDGYT

D: TRBD2
J: TRBJ2-7
V: TRBV5-1
CDR3: ASSFAGAYEQY